This T cell receptor (beta chain) was identified in a study of shared clonotypes between healthy human individuals. Points from the study as a whole: Clonotype sharing among donors, it was expected, would be affected by sequencing depth.

As for this clone: Its antigen is still unknown.

Assay used: immunoSEQ multiplex PCR; TCRdb lists only in-frame clones, some missing. The sample lists approximately 2.5 million clones, just over 90% occurring once. The sequence derives from a man between 18 and 35 years old in good health. The sample was naive CD4+ T cells sorted from blood. The subset was: CD45RA+ positively selected.

CDR3 in DNA: TGTGCCAGCAGCCGGACAGGGATGGGGGCCGACACTGAAGCTTTCTTT. It specifies CASSRTGMGADTEAFF. This rearrangement joins TRBV5-4 to TRBJ1-1; TRBD1 agrees at 8 bases. The CDR3 runs to 16 residues. Per germline, CDR1 SGHNT and CDR2 YYREEE (reference sequence). The ends lost 4 bases at V and 3 bases at J; junction bases unmatched: 11.